Listed here are 9 T cell receptor beta chains from one sample, sequenced in a study of cytomegalovirus exposure and HLA in healthy donors. The PCR used 60 Vbeta and 13 Jbeta primers. Some clones are missing from TCRdb's copy, which holds only in-frame ones; the method was immunoSEQ multiplex PCR. The profile shows roughly 130,000 clones, about 74% of them singletons. Material: PBMCs. Receptor source: a young man in good health and CMV-seropositive.

J is TRBJ2-2 and V is TRBV6-5, with no clear D. V was pared by 2 bases and J by 0 bases, with 7 bases between. The CDR3 sequence is 15 residues long. Germline CDR1 MNHEY, CDR2 SVGAGI. For the CDR3, the DNA is TGTGCCAGCAGTTACGGTACTACGAACACCGGGGAGCTGTTTTTT. It specifies CASSYGTTNTGELFF.

This clone was seen a handful of times. The chain has TRBV5-4 and TRBJ2-5, with D possibly being TRBD1 (5 bases). CDR3 size: 15 residues. V lost 2 bases and J 1 base, leaving 12 bases between the germline ends. From germline, CDR1 is SGHNT and CDR2 YYREEE (reference sequence). CDR3 coding DNA: TGTGCCAGCAGCTTAATAGGGGCCCCCCAAGAGACCCAGTACTTC. Translating gives CASSLIGAPQETQYF.

The chain is built from TRBV5-1 and TRBJ2-2; 7 nucleotides align to TRBD2. This CDR3 is 15 amino acids long. The germline gives CDR1 SGHRS, CDR2 YFSETQ. The V gene end was trimmed by 4 bases and the J gene end by 2 bases; junction bases not matched to a gene: 5. The CDR3 reads CASSREGPNTGELFF. CDR3 DNA sequence: TGCGCCAGCAGCAGGGAGGGGCCTAACACCGGGGAGCTGTTTTTT.

The V call is TRBV2, the J call TRBJ1-5, with 7 bases fitting TRBD1. The CDR3 covers 15 residues. Per germline, CDR1 SNHLY and CDR2 FYNNEI. V lost 4 bases to trimming and J lost 6 bases; unmatched junction nucleotides: 9. The CDR3 spells CASSGDSPLSQPQHF. Written as DNA, the CDR3 is TGTGCCAGCAGTGGGGACAGCCCTTTGAGTCAGCCCCAGCATTTT. Full variable domain (outside the CDR3, taken from reference TRBV2 and TRBJ1-5): EPEVTQTPSHQVTQMGQEVILRCVPISNHLYFYWYRQILGQKVEFLVSFYNNEISEKSEIFDDQFSVERPDGSNFTLKIRSTKLEDSAMYFCASSGDSPLSQPQHFGDGTRLSIL.

The chain combines TRBV6-6 with TRBJ2-6; a weak D match, TRBD1 (5 bases). The CDR3 consists of 16 residues. V was clipped by 1 base and J by 3 bases, with 10 bases between them. Germline values: CDR1 MNHNY, CDR2 SVGAGI (reference sequence). The DNA for the CDR3 is TGTGCCAGCAGTTACTGGTCAGGGTATGGGGCCAACGTCCTGACTTTC. Translating gives CASSYWSGYGANVLTF.

V gene TRBV2 combines with J gene TRBJ2-7, with 7 bases fitting TRBD1. The CDR3 covers 15 residues. Germline CDR1 and CDR2: SNHLY and FYNNEI. The ends lost 7 bases at V and 0 bases at J; junction bases unmatched: 9. CDR3 bases: TGTGCCAGCACTAGGGACAGCCGAAGCTCCTACGAGCAGTACTTC. Translating gives CASTRDSRSSYEQYF.

V gene TRBV9 combines with J gene TRBJ1-3; D is unresolved. CDR1 SGDLS and CDR2 YYNGEE come from the germline V gene. V gave up 4 bases and J gave up 0 bases, with 5 bases separating them. CDR3 length: 13 amino acids. CDR3: CASSPFSGNTIYF. CDR3 sequence (DNA): TGTGCCAGCAGCCCCTTCTCTGGAAACACCATATATTTT. The full variable domain, rest sourced from reference TRBV9 and TRBJ1-3, is DSGVTQTPKHLITATGQRVTLRCSPRSGDLSVYWYQQSLDQGLQFLIQYYNGEERAKGNILERFSAQQFPDLHSELNLSSLELGDSALYFCASSPFSGNTIYFGEGSWLTVV.

This rearrangement joins TRBV10-3 to TRBJ2-3; D is ambiguous. Trimming took off 3 bases at V and 3 bases at J, with 16 bases between the two ends. CDR3 length: 16 residues. CDR1 is ENHRY and CDR2 is SYGVKD in the germline V gene. The CDR3 DNA reads as TGTGCCATCAGTGACGTTAAGGAGTTGAGTACAGATACGCAGTATTTT. It specifies CAISDVKELSTDTQYF.

The rearrangement uses TRBV19 and TRBJ1-5; TRBD1 might be the D (5 bases). Deletions cut 6 bases from V and 0 bases from J, with 12 bases between. Germline CDR1 and CDR2: LNHDA and SQIVND (reference sequence). The CDR3 loop spans 15 amino acids. The CDR3 is CASSGGSHSNQPQHF. The CDR3 coding sequence is TGTGCCAGTAGCGGGGGGAGCCATAGCAATCAGCCCCAGCATTTT. Based on the CDR3 plus reference TRBV19 and TRBJ1-5, the full variable domain is DGGITQSPKYLFRKEGQNVTLSCEQNLNHDAMYWYRQDPGQGLRLIYYSQIVNDFQKGDIAEGYSVSREKKESFPLTVTSAQKNPTAFYLCASSGGSHSNQPQHFGDGTRLSIL.